These 20 T cell receptor beta chains came from one sample sequenced in a study of blood T cell repertoires in COVID-19. Profiled with immunoSEQ multiplex PCR; TCRdb holds only in-frame clones, not every one. Counted here are 99,000 or so clones, roughly four fifths occurring once; the ten biggest clones make up around 4.8%. Sequenced: peripheral blood. These receptors originate from a man in his 60s with acute or convalescent COVID-19.

V is TRBV5-6 and J is TRBJ1-2, with 7 bases fitting TRBD1. There are 12 residues in the CDR3. The V and J ends lost 4 bases and 4 bases, in that order; junction bases with no gene match: 1. Per the germline V gene, CDR1 is SGHDT and CDR2 is YYEEEE. DNA for the CDR3: TGTGCCAGCAGCCCAGGGGGCTATGGCTACACCTTC. It encodes CASSPGGYGYTF.

The chain links TRBV2 to TRBJ1-1; no clear D. The ends were cut back, 7 bases at V and 4 bases at J, with 10 bases in the middle. CDR3 length: 12 residues. The germline V gene encodes CDR1 SNHLY and CDR2 FYNNEI. CDR3 DNA sequence: TGTGCCAGCAAGTGGGCCGGCACTGAAGCTTTCTTT. Its translation is CASKWAGTEAFF. Combining the CDR3 with reference TRBV2 and TRBJ1-1 gives the whole variable domain EPEVTQTPSHQVTQMGQEVILRCVPISNHLYFYWYRQILGQKVEFLVSFYNNEISEKSEIFDDQFSVERPDGSNFTLKIRSTKLEDSAMYFCASKWAGTEAFFGQGTRLTVV.

The chain is built from TRBV30 and TRBJ1-5; weak D call: TRBD1 (5 bases). This CDR3 is 19 amino acids long. V lost 6 bases to trimming and J lost 0 bases, with 27 bases between them. CDR1 and CDR2 (germline): GTSNPN, SVGIG (reference sequence). The chain's CDR3 is CACQLKGAGLRFSNQPQHF. The CDR3 DNA reads as TGTGCCTGCCAATTAAAAGGGGCTGGTCTTCGGTTTAGCAATCAGCCCCAGCATTTT.

Here the CDR3 DNA reads TGTGCCAGCAGCGTAGGGGTCAGGACCTACGAGCAGTACTTC. Its translation is CASSVGVRTYEQYF. The chain uses TRBV9 and TRBJ2-7; D ambiguous. The V end was cut by 0 bases, the J end by 2 bases, with 9 bases between. This CDR3 is 14 amino acids long. Germline V gives CDR1 SGDLS, CDR2 YYNGEE.

The chain employs TRBV6-5 and TRBJ2-7; 8 bases fit TRBD1. Germline V gene data show CDR1 as MNHEY and CDR2 as SVGAGI. V shed 4 bases and J 2 bases; nucleotides not matched to a gene: 7. The CDR3 sequence is 15 residues long. The chain's CDR3 is CASSSTGAVTYEQYF. The CDR3 DNA follows: TGTGCCAGCAGTTCGACAGGGGCCGTTACCTACGAGCAGTACTTC.

CDR3 sequence: CASSSWDRGPETQYF. The CDR3 nucleotides read TGTGCCAGTAGTTCGTGGGACAGGGGGCCTGAGACCCAGTACTTC. The rearrangement joins TRBV19 to TRBJ2-5; 12 positions agree with TRBD1. Germline CDR1 reads LNHDA; CDR2 reads SQIVND (reference sequence). Losses at the gene ends were 5 bases for V and 5 bases for J; bases not matched to a gene: 6. The CDR3 is 15 amino acids. Looking up the rest from reference TRBV19 and TRBJ2-5 gives the full variable domain: DGGITQSPKYLFRKEGQNVTLSCEQNLNHDAMYWYRQDPGQGLRLIYYSQIVNDFQKGDIAEGYSVSREKKESFPLTVTSAQKNPTAFYLCASSSWDRGPETQYFGPGTRLLVL.

The sample holds a few counts of this clone. The chain uses TRBV3-1 (or the pseudogene TRBV3-2) and TRBJ2-1; the match to TRBD1 covers 10 bases. The CDR3 consists of 16 residues. Looked up from germline, CDR1 is LGHDT and CDR2 is YNNKEL (reference sequence). V shed 4 bases, J shed 6 bases, and the junction held 9 bases outside the gene matches. CDR3 sequence: CASSPPRQGAPNEQFF. For the CDR3, the DNA is TGTGCCAGCAGCCCACCGAGACAGGGGGCTCCCAATGAGCAGTTCTTC.

The chain joins TRBV30 to TRBJ1-6; tentative D call: TRBD1 (6 bases). The CDR3 is 18 residues long. In germline, CDR1 is GTSNPN, CDR2 SVGIG (reference sequence). The V end was cut by 2 bases, the J end by 7 bases, with 24 bases between. As DNA, the CDR3 is TGTGCCTGGAGTACTATTTTGGACAGTGCCCCGACAAATTCACCCCTCCACTTT. Translated, it gives CAWSTILDSAPTNSPLHF.

This chain connects TRBV5-1 to TRBJ1-4; possible D gene TRBD1, 6 bases. Trimming removed 4 bases from V and 3 bases from J, with 13 bases in between. The length of the CDR3 is 15 residues. CDR1 and CDR2 from the germline V gene are SGHRS and YFSETQ. CDR3 sequence reads: CASSARTDPNEKLFF. CDR3 DNA: TGCGCCAGCAGCGCCCGGACAGATCCTAATGAAAAACTGTTTTTT.

This clone occurred once. The chain links TRBV5-4 to TRBJ2-3; TRBD2 matches 7 bases. The junction had 8 bases not matched to a gene; V was cut back by 7 bases and J by 0 bases. This CDR3 region has 15 residues. Germline loops: CDR1 SGHNT, CDR2 YYREEE (reference sequence). CDR3 region: CASLAREGSTDTQYF. For the CDR3, the DNA is TGTGCCAGCCTGGCTAGGGAGGGAAGCACAGATACGCAGTATTTT.

This chain uses TRBV14 with TRBJ2-7; TRBD1 is a possible D gene (5 bases). V lost 4 bases, J lost 3 bases, and 16 bases lay in between. Germline values: CDR1 SGHDN, CDR2 FVKESK. The CDR3 loop spans 15 amino acids. The CDR3 coding sequence is TGTGCCAGCAGCCCCGGACACGCCGTGGGCTACGAGCAGTACTTC. It specifies CASSPGHAVGYEQYF.

This clone was observed a few times. The chain uses TRBV10-2 and TRBJ2-5; TRBD2 matches 8 bases. V lost 2 bases and J lost 5; bases outside the gene matches: 4. Germline CDR1 is WSHSY and CDR2 is SAAADI. CDR3 length: 14 residues. CDR3 protein: CASSEPGGRETQYF. The CDR3 region has the DNA TGCGCCAGCAGTGAGCCGGGGGGGCGGGAGACCCAGTACTTC.

This clone has only one observation. The chain recombines TRBV28 with TRBJ2-7; TRBD1 might be the D (6 bases). The germline gives CDR1 MDHEN, CDR2 SYDVKM. The CDR3 loop spans 16 amino acids. Trimming took 5 bases from V and 3 from J, leaving 20 bases between them. CDR3 coding DNA: TGTGCCAGCAGTCTAACGCAGGGGAGAGCGCTCTACGAGCAGTACTTC. Its protein is CASSLTQGRALYEQYF.

This sequence joins TRBV10-1 and TRBJ2-7, with D possibly TRBD2 on 6 matching bases. Trimming shortened V by 5 bases and J by 0 bases, and 14 bases separated the two germline ends. From germline, CDR1 is WNHNN and CDR2 SYGVQD (reference sequence). The CDR3 extends over 15 amino acids. The CDR3 DNA sequence: TGCGCCAGCAGTAAAGGACGGGGGAGCTCCTACGAGCAGTACTTC. Amino acid sequence: CASSKGRGSSYEQYF.

The V and J genes are TRBV5-8 and TRBJ2-4, with 9 bases that match TRBD1. Trimming took 0 bases from V and 3 from J; bases not matched to a gene: 1. This CDR3 comprises 15 residues. Looked up from germline, CDR1 is SGHTS and CDR2 is YDEGEE. Here the CDR3 reads CASSLGQGVKNIQYF. The DNA for the CDR3 is TGTGCCAGCAGCTTGGGACAGGGGGTCAAAAACATTCAGTACTTC.

This chain joins TRBV4-1 and TRBJ1-6, with D possibly being TRBD1 (5 bases). V lost 6 bases to trimming and J lost 4 bases, with 13 bases between them. The CDR3 runs to 15 residues. Germline loops: CDR1 MGHRA, CDR2 YSYEKL. The CDR3 reads CASSFLQGYNSPLHF. The DNA for the CDR3 is TGCGCCAGCAGTTTCCTTCAGGGATATAATTCACCCCTCCACTTT.

The J gene is TRBJ2-2, the V gene TRBV28; no definite D call. Trimming stripped 5 bases from V and 3 bases from J, with 16 bases between. Per the germline V gene, CDR1 is MDHEN and CDR2 is SYDVKM. There are 16 residues in the CDR3. The DNA for the CDR3 is TGTGCCAGCAGTCCGACACCCCCTATTTACACCGGGGAGCTGTTTTTT. The encoded protein is CASSPTPPIYTGELFF.

The rearrangement uses TRBV29-1 and TRBJ2-2; D uncertain. Trimming left V 7 bases short and J 1 base short, with 7 bases between. The V gene's germline CDR1 is SQVTM and CDR2 ANQGSEA. The CDR3 totals 12 residues. The CDR3 here is CSASRNTGELFF. The CDR3 region has the DNA TGCAGCGCATCGCGGAACACCGGGGAGCTGTTTTTT.

The V call is TRBV2, the J call TRBJ1-1; D may be TRBD1 (5 bases). This CDR3 comprises 12 residues. Germline V lookup: CDR1 SNHLY, CDR2 FYNNEI. V was cut by 6 bases and J by 4 bases, with 9 bases left in between. The CDR3 region is CASSREATEAFF. Here the CDR3 DNA reads TGTGCCAGCAGCAGGGAGGCCACTGAAGCTTTCTTT.

The chain couples TRBV28 to TRBJ1-2; tentatively, D is TRBD1 (6 bases). The CDR3 is 15 amino acids. Germline CDR1 MDHEN, CDR2 SYDVKM. V was clipped by 3 bases and J by 4 bases, with 15 bases between them. The CDR3 loop reads CASSFGGATPYGYTF. The CDR3 DNA sequence: TGTGCCAGCAGTTTCGGGGGGGCGACTCCCTATGGCTACACCTTC.